This T cell receptor (beta chain) originates from a study of blood T cell repertoires in COVID-19. Produced via immunoSEQ multiplex PCR; TCRdb's table is partial and in-frame only. This table holds about 36,000 clones, just under 80% found once. The sequencing input was peripheral blood. The origin of this receptor is a man aged 55 to 70 with acute or convalescent COVID-19.

CDR3 in amino acids: CASSLEGTNQPQHF. CDR3 DNA sequence: TGTGCCAGCAGTTTGGAGGGGACCAATCAGCCCCAGCATTTT. The chain links TRBV28 to TRBJ1-5; weak D call: TRBD1 (5 bases). V shed 3 bases and J shed 3 bases, with 9 bases lying between them. CDR1 is MDHEN, CDR2 SYDVKM, per germline. CDR3 length: 14 amino acids.